These 29 T cell receptor beta chains share one sample of origin, sequenced in a study of T-cell memory formation after mild COVID-19. TCRdb itself ran the 5' RACE reads through MiXCR, one entry per CDR3 protein. Found here are roughly 200,000 distinct CDR3 sequences, around 20% of them singletons; the top ten hold roughly 2.4%. The sequenced sample consisted of PBMCs or a T cell subset sorted from them (not recorded which). Every receptor here comes from an adult woman who had mild COVID-19 (a few samples of this study predate the infection). Cell type and time point are not known.

A few counts support this clonotype. The rearrangement links TRBV12-3 or TRBV12-4 to TRBJ2-3, with 9 bases fitting TRBD1. The CDR3 is 13 amino acids. V shed 4 bases and J 7 bases; nucleotides not matched to a gene: 3. The CDR3 DNA follows: TGTGCCAGCAGTTGGGACAGGGACTATACGCAGTATTTT. Its protein product is CASSWDRDYTQYF.

This clonotype was observed a few times. V is TRBV7-3 and J is TRBJ2-1, with 8 bases that match TRBD2. The junction had 7 bases not matched to a gene; V was cut back by 8 bases and J by 4 bases. Germline values: CDR1 SGHTA, CDR2 FQGTGA. This CDR3 has 14 amino acids. The CDR3 protein is CASPGLVGYNEQFF. For the CDR3, the DNA is TGTGCCAGCCCGGGACTAGTGGGTTACAATGAGCAGTTCTTC.

This clonotype came up a few times. The rearrangement links TRBV29-1 to TRBJ2-1; 7 nucleotides match TRBD2. The junction had 1 base not matched to a gene; V was cut back by 4 bases and J by 4 bases. CDR3 length: 12 residues. From germline, CDR1 is SQVTM and CDR2 ANQGSEA. The CDR3 nucleotides read TGCAGCGTTGCGGGGGGTTACAATGAGCAGTTCTTC. It is translated as CSVAGGYNEQFF.

This clonotype turned up a few times. This sequence joins TRBV29-1 and TRBJ1-4, with 8 bases matching TRBD1. V lost 7 bases and J lost 2; bases outside the gene matches: 6. The CDR3 is 14 amino acids. Per germline, CDR1 SQVTM and CDR2 ANQGSEA. Written as DNA, the CDR3 is TGCAGCGCCCGACAGGGGACGACTAATGAAAAACTGTTTTTT. The encoded protein is CSARQGTTNEKLFF. The whole variable domain, filled in from reference TRBV29-1 and TRBJ1-4, reads SAVISQKPSRDICQRGTSLTIQCQVDSQVTMMFWYRQQPGQSLTLIATANQGSEATYESGFVIDKFPISRPNLTFSTLTVSNMSPEDSSIYLCSARQGTTNEKLFFGSGTQLSVL.

The V call is TRBV2, the J call TRBJ1-5; D gene ambiguous. The V gene lost 2 bases and the J gene lost 2 bases, with 7 bases spanning the gap. Per germline, CDR1 SNHLY and CDR2 FYNNEI. CDR3 length equals 14 residues. The CDR3, as DNA: TGTGCCAGCAGTGAACCGCGAGGCAATCAGCCCCAGCATTTT. Translating it yields CASSEPRGNQPQHF.

The V gene is TRBV3-1, the J gene TRBJ1-5; perhaps TRBD1 as D (5 bases). The CDR3 covers 14 residues. The germline V and J ends were trimmed by 10 bases and 0 bases, with 13 bases remaining between them. Germline V gene lookup returns CDR1 LGHDT and CDR2 YNNKEL (reference sequence). This chain's CDR3 is CATSAGHSNQPQHF. The DNA of the CDR3 is TGTGCCACCTCTGCAGGGCATAGCAATCAGCCCCAGCATTTT. The variable domain in full, completed from reference TRBV3-1 and TRBJ1-5, reads DTAVSQTPKYLVTQMGNDKSIKCEQNLGHDTMYWYKQDSKKFLKIMFSYNNKELIINETVPNRFSPKSPDKAHLNLHINSLELGDSAVYFCATSAGHSNQPQHFGDGTRLSIL.

This chain uses TRBV6-2 or TRBV6-3 with TRBJ2-7, with D unresolved. CDR1 and CDR2 from the germline V gene are MNHEY and SVGEGT. V gave up 5 bases and J gave up 6 bases, with 11 bases separating them. The CDR3 spans 12 residues. Here the CDR3 DNA reads TGTGCCAGCAGTCCCTTGGCCTCCGAGCAGTACTTC. It encodes CASSPLASEQYF.

This clonotype was seen a handful of times. The chain couples TRBV30 to TRBJ1-1, with D possibly being TRBD1 (5 bases). Trimming shortened V by 1 base and J by 2 bases, and 14 bases separated the two germline ends. Germline loops: CDR1 GTSNPN, CDR2 SVGIG (reference sequence). The CDR3 runs to 15 residues. CDR3 in DNA: TGTGCCTGGAGTGAATCGGGGCTGTTAAACACTGAAGCTTTCTTT. It codes for CAWSESGLLNTEAFF.

This clonotype was recorded a few times. A read error may produce the germline difference seen at one junction end. The chain links TRBV7-7 to TRBJ2-5, with no clear D. There are 14 residues in the CDR3. Germline-derived CDR1 and CDR2 are SSHAT and FNYEAQ (reference sequence). CDR3 sequence: CASSLGRIQETQYF. The DNA of the CDR3 is TGTGCTAGCAGCTTAGGGCGTATACAAGAGACCCAGTACTTC.

This clonotype was counted a few times. The chain recombines TRBV11-2 with TRBJ1-2, with a possible D match to TRBD1 (5 bases). Trimming cost V 1 base and J 0 bases, with 12 bases left between them. Germline CDR1 SGHAT, CDR2 FQNNGV. CDR3 length equals 16 residues. CDR3 bases: TGTGCCAGCAGCTTAGGGCAGGGTAACTCTAACTATGGCTACACCTTC. It translates to CASSLGQGNSNYGYTF. Complete variable domain (other parts from reference TRBV11-2 and TRBJ1-2): EAGVAQSPRYKIIEKRQSVAFWCNPISGHATLYWYQQILGQGPKLLIQFQNNGVVDDSQLPKDRFSAERLKGVDSTLKIQPAKLEDSAVYLCASSLGQGNSNYGYTFGSGTRLTVV.

There are a few counts of this clonotype. V gene TRBV18 combines with J gene TRBJ2-7; 9 bases are a match to TRBD1. CDR3 length: 16 residues. After removal of 4 bases from V and 2 bases from J, the junction contained 9 bases not matched to a gene. CDR1 is KGHSH, CDR2 LQKENI, per germline. The CDR3 region has the DNA TGTGCCAGCTCACTAGGTGTGGGACAGGGACCCTACGAGCAGTACTTC. This gives the protein CASSLGVGQGPYEQYF. Full variable domain (missing parts from reference TRBV18 and TRBJ2-7): NAGVMQNPRHLVRRRGQEARLRCSPMKGHSHVYWYRQLPEEGLKFMVYLQKENIIDESGMPKERFSAEFPKEGPSILRIQQVVRGDSAAYFCASSLGVGQGPYEQYFGPGTRLTVT.

In this sample, this clonotype turned up a few times. V and J are TRBV19 and TRBJ1-1; 8 positions agree with TRBD1. Germline CDR1 reads LNHDA; CDR2 reads SQIVND (reference sequence). V lost 8 bases and J lost 0; bases outside the gene matches: 11. This CDR3 spans 16 amino acids. CDR3 DNA sequence: TGTGCCAGTGGGACCACAGGGGGGATCATGAACACTGAAGCTTTCTTT. It specifies CASGTTGGIMNTEAFF.

The V call is TRBV6-1, the J call TRBJ2-5; D unclear. V was trimmed by 5 bases and J by 3 bases, leaving 13 bases between them. Germline loops: CDR1 MNHNS, CDR2 SASEGT. The CDR3 loop spans 14 amino acids. The CDR3: CASSRAIGKETQYF. The CDR3 coding sequence is TGTGCCAGCAGTAGAGCTATCGGCAAAGAGACCCAGTACTTC.

The rearrangement uses TRBV15 and TRBJ1-1; no reliable D call. There are 16 residues in the CDR3. The ends were cut back, 0 bases at V and 0 bases at J, with 11 bases in the middle. In germline, CDR1 is LNHNV, CDR2 YYDKDF (reference sequence). The CDR3 DNA reads TGTGCCACCAGCAGAGATTGGGGATACGTGAACACTGAAGCTTTCTTT. Residues: CATSRDWGYVNTEAFF.

This clonotype was seen more than once but under ten times. This chain links TRBV18 with TRBJ2-5; unclear D gene. V was cut by 3 bases and J by 0 bases, with 11 bases left in between. This CDR3 is built from 15 residues. Looked up from germline, CDR1 is KGHSH and CDR2 is LQKENI. The CDR3 spells CASSPVRTNQETQYF. In DNA form, the CDR3 reads TGTGCCAGCTCACCCGTCAGAACAAACCAAGAGACCCAGTACTTC. Combining the CDR3 with reference TRBV18 and TRBJ2-5 gives the whole variable domain NAGVMQNPRHLVRRRGQEARLRCSPMKGHSHVYWYRQLPEEGLKFMVYLQKENIIDESGMPKERFSAEFPKEGPSILRIQQVVRGDSAAYFCASSPVRTNQETQYFGPGTRLLVL.

In this sample, this clonotype turned up a few times. This chain joins TRBV5-1 and TRBJ2-1; 7 positions agree with TRBD2. The CDR3 is made up of 11 amino acids. CDR1 and CDR2 (germline): SGHRS, YFSETQ. After removal of 7 bases from V and 12 bases from J, the junction contained 7 bases not matched to a gene. The CDR3 region has the DNA TGCGCCAGCGGGGAGGGGCAGCTGCAGTTCTTC. Its protein is CASGEGQLQFF.

This clonotype has ten or more counts. This chain uses TRBV6-2 or TRBV6-3 with TRBJ1-1, with 9 positions matching TRBD1. Germline V gives CDR1 MNHEY, CDR2 SVGEGT. The CDR3 runs 15 residues. V was pared by 7 bases and J by 6 bases, with 12 bases of the junction left unmatched. Written as DNA, the CDR3 is TGTGCCAGCAACCATCCACAGGGGGCGAGGGCTGAAGCTTTCTTT. It specifies CASNHPQGARAEAFF.

The chain uses TRBV12-3 or TRBV12-4 and TRBJ2-7, with D uncertain. The CDR3 consists of 14 residues. V dropped 6 bases and J dropped 2 bases, with 14 bases sitting between them. The CDR3 DNA is TGTGCCAGCAGACGTACTTCTCGCCCCTACGAGCAGTACTTC. It encodes CASRRTSRPYEQYF.

The rearrangement uses TRBV7-2 and TRBJ1-5; D gene ambiguous. CDR1 is SGHTA and CDR2 is FQGNSA in the germline V gene. This CDR3 has 15 residues. V dropped 1 base and J dropped 4 bases, with 11 bases sitting between them. CDR3 region: CASSLVARINQPQHF. The CDR3 region has the DNA TGTGCCAGCAGCTTAGTTGCCAGGATTAATCAGCCCCAGCATTTT.

This clonotype was seen only a few times. The V and J genes are TRBV6-2 or TRBV6-3 and TRBJ2-1; TRBD2 agrees at 10 bases. J gave up 5 bases and V 2 bases, and 3 bases lay outside the gene matches. This CDR3 has 15 residues. Germline CDR1 MNHEY, CDR2 SVGEGT. CDR3 coding DNA: TGTGCCAGCAGTTACCCCAGCGGGAGGGACAATGAGCAGTTCTTC. Its protein is CASSYPSGRDNEQFF.

This clonotype was seen more than once but under ten times. The chain couples TRBV4-2 to TRBJ2-7, with TRBD2 matching 9 bases. Germline CDR1 and CDR2: LGHNA and YNFKEQ. V lost 1 base to trimming and J lost 3 bases; unmatched junction nucleotides: 13. This CDR3 is built from 18 residues. DNA of the CDR3: TGTGCCAGCAGCCAAGCTGCTTATCAGCGGGAGGAACTCTACGAGCAGTACTTC. It specifies CASSQAAYQREELYEQYF.

V is TRBV4-1 and J is TRBJ2-7, with TRBD2 matching 8 bases. The CDR3 covers 18 residues. Germline-derived CDR1 and CDR2 are MGHRA and YSYEKL. The J segment lost 3 bases and the V segment lost 0 bases, leaving 13 bases of the junction unmatched. CDR3 in amino acids: CASSQDRAYGRALYEQYF. CDR3 in DNA: TGCGCCAGCAGCCAAGATCGCGCCTACGGGAGGGCCCTCTACGAGCAGTACTTC.

The rearrangement joins TRBV12-3 or TRBV12-4 to TRBJ1-1; TRBD1 is a possible D gene (6 bases). The V and J ends lost 5 bases and 1 base respectively, with 14 bases between them. CDR3 size: 15 residues. The CDR3 reads CASSRRTAGNTEAFF. In nucleotides, the CDR3 is TGTGCCAGCAGTCGCCGGACAGCCGGGAACACTGAAGCTTTCTTT.

In its sample, this clonotype was seen a few times. The genes are TRBV18 and TRBJ1-1, with 8 bases that match TRBD1. Germline V gene data show CDR1 as KGHSH and CDR2 as LQKENI. Trimming at V came to 5 bases and at J to 6 bases, leaving 8 bases not matched to a gene. There are 14 residues in the CDR3. DNA of the CDR3: TGTGCCAGCTCAACGGGACAGGACCCCGCTGAAGCTTTCTTT. Translated, it gives CASSTGQDPAEAFF.

This clonotype was counted at least ten times. J is TRBJ2-3 and V is TRBV20-1, with 8 bases that match TRBD2. The germline CDR1 and CDR2 sequences are DFQATT and SNEGSKA (reference sequence). The CDR3 has 15 residues. Trimming at V came to 5 bases and at J to 4 bases, leaving 11 bases not matched to a gene. The CDR3 sequence: CSAPAAGGRADTQYF. For the CDR3, the DNA is TGCAGTGCTCCTGCTGCGGGGGGCAGGGCAGATACGCAGTATTTT.

This clonotype occurred a few times. The V gene is TRBV12-3 or TRBV12-4, the J gene TRBJ2-2; 14 bases are shared with TRBD2. The trim removed 6 bases at V and 8 bases at J, leaving 11 bases unmatched. The CDR3 has 17 amino acids. The CDR3 protein is CASRPTSGRDGAGELFF. The CDR3 nucleotides are TGTGCCAGCAGGCCGACTAGCGGGAGGGATGGCGCTGGGGAGCTGTTTTTT.

This clonotype has only a few counts. The rearrangement uses TRBV7-9 and TRBJ2-1, with D unresolved. V was pared by 5 bases and J by 7 bases, with 6 bases between. Germline assignment: CDR1 SEHNR and CDR2 FQNEAQ (reference sequence). The CDR3 covers 11 residues. The CDR3 loop is CASSMDNEQFF. Written as DNA, the CDR3 is TGTGCCAGCAGCATGGATAATGAGCAGTTCTTC.

V is TRBV3-1 and J is TRBJ2-5, with D perhaps TRBD1 (5 bases). The V end was cut by 1 base, the J end by 1 base, with 7 bases between. The CDR3 spans 14 residues. Germline CDR1 is LGHDT and CDR2 is YNNKEL (reference sequence). The CDR3 coding sequence is TGTGCCAGCAGCCAAGCTCAGGGCCAAGAGACCCAGTACTTC. Translating it yields CASSQAQGQETQYF.

The rearrangement joins TRBV20-1 to TRBJ1-3; no clear D. In germline, CDR1 is DFQATT, CDR2 SNEGSKA (reference sequence). The CDR3 consists of 12 residues. V was shortened by 6 bases and J by 4 bases, with 10 bases between the two germline ends. The CDR3: CSATEFGNTIYF. The CDR3 DNA follows: TGCAGTGCCACGGAATTCGGAAACACCATATATTTT.